Below are 10 T cell receptor beta chains sequenced from a single sample in a study of sequential checkpoint blockade in melanoma. This table comes from immunoSEQ multiplex PCR, and its TCRdb copy is limited to in-frame clones, with some not included. The sample has 15,000 to 20,000 clones; around two thirds are singletons. Treatment indicated: randomized to nivolumab then ipilimumab (arm A) or the reverse (arm B). The specimen comprised CD8+ T cells sorted from blood (inferred from file names), sampled from a patient given nivolumab and ipilimumab in sequence. Source of these receptors: a human donor with melanoma.

CDR3 nucleotide sequence: TGTGCCAGCCGACAGGGGACCAACGATGAGCAGTTCTTC. Its protein product is CASRQGTNDEQFF. This rearrangement joins TRBV19 to TRBJ2-1, with 8 bases aligning to TRBD1. This CDR3 spans 13 amino acids. CDR1 and CDR2 (germline): LNHDA, SQIVND (reference sequence). Trimming cost V 9 bases and J 8 bases; bases outside gene matches: 9.

The CDR3 DNA reads TGCGCCAGCGGGGACAGGGTGAGCACAGATACGCAGTATTTT. This encodes CASGDRVSTDTQYF. V usage is TRBV5-1 and J usage is TRBJ2-3, with 9 positions matching TRBD1. CDR1 and CDR2 (germline): SGHRS, YFSETQ. Trimming at V came to 7 bases and at J to 0 bases, leaving 3 bases not matched to a gene. The CDR3 has 14 residues. Full variable domain (outside the CDR3, taken from reference TRBV5-1 and TRBJ2-3): KAGVTQTPRYLIKTRGQQVTLSCSPISGHRSVSWYQQTPGQGLQFLFEYFSETQRNKGNFPGRFSGRQFSNSRSEMNVSTLELGDSALYLCASGDRVSTDTQYFGPGTRLTVL.

The chain couples TRBV6-1 to TRBJ2-6, with D perhaps matching TRBD1 (5 bases). The germline V gene has CDR1 MNHNS and CDR2 SASEGT. V shed 3 bases and J shed 0 bases, with 9 bases lying between them. This CDR3 has 16 amino acids. The CDR3 loop reads CASSDSTASGANVLTF. CDR3 nucleotides: TGTGCCAGCAGTGATTCGACAGCCTCTGGGGCCAACGTCCTGACTTTC.

This clone showed up just once. The chain carries TRBV6-5 and TRBJ1-3; D possibly corresponds to TRBD1 (6 bases). The CDR3 sequence is 14 residues long. In germline, CDR1 is MNHEY, CDR2 SVGAGI. The ends were cut back, 6 bases at V and 0 bases at J, with 9 bases in the middle. The DNA for the CDR3 is TGTGCCAGCAGAGGGGGACGCTCTGGAAACACCATATATTTT. Residues: CASRGGRSGNTIYF.

About this clone: In the same sample, other DNA sequences code for this CDR3. This chain links TRBV7-8 with TRBJ1-5, with 9 bases that match TRBD1. Losses at the gene ends were 2 bases for V and 4 bases for J; bases not matched to a gene: 12. This CDR3 has 18 residues. Germline assignment: CDR1 SGHVS and CDR2 FQNEAQ. The CDR3 DNA is TGTGCCAGCAGCTTAAAAAATGTAAGGGACAGGGCTAATCAGCCCCAGCATTTT. Amino acid sequence: CASSLKNVRDRANQPQHF.

The chain uses TRBV27 and TRBJ1-4; D is possibly TRBD1 (5 bases). CDR3 length: 15 residues. Trimming took 6 bases from V and 0 from J, leaving 11 bases between them. CDR1 is MNHEY, CDR2 SMNVEV, per germline (reference sequence). CDR3 in DNA: TGTGCCAGCAGACGGGGGGAGGCAACTAATGAAAAACTGTTTTTT. Its protein product is CASRRGEATNEKLFF. Combining the CDR3 with reference TRBV27 and TRBJ1-4 gives the whole variable domain EAQVTQNPRYLITVTGKKLTVTCSQNMNHEYMSWYRQDPGLGLRQIYYSMNVEVTDKGDVPEGYKVSRKEKRNFPLILESPSPNQTSLYFCASRRGEATNEKLFFGSGTQLSVL.

This clone was seen only once. The rearrangement links TRBV27 to TRBJ1-2, with D possibly TRBD1 on 6 matching bases. The germline V gene has CDR1 MNHEY and CDR2 SMNVEV (reference sequence). The CDR3 spans 15 residues. Trimming stripped 4 bases from V and 4 bases from J, with 16 bases between. The CDR3 loop is CASSSGVTTLYGYTF. The CDR3 DNA sequence: TGTGCCAGCAGTTCAGGGGTTACGACTCTCTATGGCTACACCTTC.

This clone was counted only a few times. The chain is built from TRBV5-5 and TRBJ2-3; TRBD1 is a possible D gene (5 bases). CDR1 SGHKS and CDR2 YYEKEE come from the germline V gene (reference sequence). Trimming removed 0 bases from V and 6 bases from J, with 14 bases in between. There are 15 residues in the CDR3. The CDR3 is CASSLEQGIVDTQYF. The CDR3 DNA reads TGTGCCAGCAGCTTGGAGCAGGGTATAGTCGATACGCAGTATTTT.

This clone was observed a handful of times. The chain carries TRBV2 and TRBJ1-1; 10 bases match TRBD1. The junction had 2 bases not matched to a gene; V was cut back by 3 bases and J by 4 bases. Per germline, CDR1 SNHLY and CDR2 FYNNEI. The CDR3 runs to 14 residues. DNA for the CDR3: TGTGCCAGCAGTGAGACAGGGGGCGGCACTGAAGCTTTCTTT. Translated, it gives CASSETGGGTEAFF.

The CDR3, as DNA: TGTGCCAGCAGCGTAGCGGGGGCTAATGAAAAACTGTTTTTT. It specifies CASSVAGANEKLFF. The rearrangement uses TRBV9 and TRBJ1-4; perhaps TRBD1 as D (5 bases). Trimming removed 0 bases from V and 3 bases from J, with 6 bases in between. Germline CDR1 reads SGDLS; CDR2 reads YYNGEE. The CDR3 is made up of 14 amino acids.